This TCR beta chain appears in the sequencing data of a study of OX40 agonist ivuxolimab in advanced cancers. Study background: Patients enrolled in dose escalation were diagnosed with hepatocellular carcinoma, melanoma, renal cell or head and neck cancer. Partial responses were seen in three patients, one with hepatocellular carcinoma and two with cutaneous melanoma.

V was clipped by 1 base and J by 7 bases; unmatched bases: 9. The germline gives CDR1 SEHNR, CDR2 FQNEAQ (reference sequence). The CDR3 consists of 15 residues. TCRdb keeps only in-frame clones here, not all; method: immunoSEQ multiplex PCR. The sample consists of approximately 16,000 clones, about four fifths of them appearing once. The clonotype originates from an adult with an advanced solid tumor such as melanoma, head and neck, liver or kidney cancer. The chain links TRBV7-9 to TRBJ1-2; 7 nucleotides line up with TRBD1. Specimen: CD4+ or CD8+ T cells sorted from blood, collected in a trial of the OX40 agonist ivuxolimab. CDR3 protein: CASSLGSGGRIGYTF. The CDR3 region has the DNA TGTGCCAGCAGCTTAGGCTCAGGGGGGCGTATTGGCTACACCTTC.